One and the same sample provided the 18 T cell receptor beta chains below, sequenced in a study of T cell responses to AZD1222 COVID-19 vaccine. Some clones are missing from TCRdb's copy, which holds only in-frame ones; the method was immunoSEQ multiplex PCR. The sample has around 95,000 clones, around nine tenths seen once. This specimen consisted of peripheral blood, obtained on day 0 of AZD1222 vaccination. Receptor source: an adult in good health.

This clone was detected only a few times. The chain uses TRBV28 and TRBJ1-6, with 7 nucleotides matching TRBD1. This CDR3 comprises 16 residues. The trim removed 5 bases at V and 0 bases at J, leaving 4 bases unmatched. Per germline, CDR1 MDHEN and CDR2 SYDVKM. The CDR3 nucleotides are TGTGCCAGCAGTCCCGGGACAGACTCCTATAATTCACCCCTCCACTTT. Residues: CASSPGTDSYNSPLHF. Combining the CDR3 with reference TRBV28 and TRBJ1-6 gives the whole variable domain DVKVTQSSRYLVKRTGEKVFLECVQDMDHENMFWYRQDPGLGLRLIYFSYDVKMKEKGDIPEGYSVSREKKERFSLILESASTNQTSMYLCASSPGTDSYNSPLHFGNGTRLTVT.

This chain links TRBV3-1 (or the pseudogene TRBV3-2) with TRBJ2-7; 7 nucleotides align to TRBD2. J was trimmed by 0 bases and V by 1 base; bases with no gene match: 3. Per germline, CDR1 LGHDT and CDR2 YNNKEL (reference sequence). The CDR3 totals 15 residues. The chain's CDR3 is CASSQVPSGSYEQYF. The CDR3 DNA reads as TGTGCCAGCAGCCAAGTTCCTAGCGGCTCCTACGAGCAGTACTTC.

Concerning this clone itself: Within the sample, other DNA sequences also encode this same CDR3. The chain recombines TRBV27 with TRBJ2-7; TRBD2 matches at 10 bases. Germline values: CDR1 MNHEY, CDR2 SMNVEV (reference sequence). The CDR3 is made up of 15 amino acids. With V trimmed by 2 bases and J by 3 bases, 4 bases remained unmatched. The CDR3 loop is CASSLNSGRDYEQYF. The CDR3 bases are TGTGCCAGCAGTTTAAACAGCGGGAGGGACTACGAGCAGTACTTC.

This clone was observed a single time. CDR3: CASSRLGTESSYEQYF. CDR3 DNA sequence: TGTGCCAGCAGTCGACTCGGGACGGAGAGCTCCTACGAGCAGTACTTC. The rearrangement joins TRBV25-1 to TRBJ2-7; D may match TRBD1 or TRBD2 (5 bases each). Germline CDR1 and CDR2: MGHDK and SYGVNS. There are 16 residues in the CDR3. Deletions cut 5 bases from V and 0 bases from J, with 17 bases between.

In this sample, this clone turned up once. The rearrangement links TRBV21-1 to TRBJ2-1. TRBV21-1 is a pseudogene. This CDR3 spans 12 amino acids. CDR3 protein: CASSLPVVMRFF. The CDR3 region has the DNA TGTGCCAGCAGCTTACCAGTAGTTATGCGATTCTTC.

The V and J genes are TRBV11-2 and TRBJ2-3; TRBD2 might be the D (6 bases). This CDR3 contains 16 residues. Trimming pared 2 bases from V and 3 bases from J, leaving 15 bases between. Looked up from germline, CDR1 is SGHAT and CDR2 is FQNNGV. CDR3 protein: CASSLNSFGGTDTQYF. Written as DNA, the CDR3 is TGTGCCAGCAGCTTAAACTCGTTCGGGGGAACAGATACGCAGTATTTT.

The chain carries TRBV28 and TRBJ1-3; no clear D. The CDR3 length is 16 residues. Germline V CDR1 and CDR2: MDHEN, SYDVKM. V lost 6 bases, J lost 0 bases, and 15 bases lay in between. The CDR3 DNA sequence: TGTGCCAGCAGAACTTTGACGGGTCTCTCTGGAAACACCATATATTTT. Translating it yields CASRTLTGLSGNTIYF. Variable domain in full (rest from reference TRBV28 and TRBJ1-3): DVKVTQSSRYLVKRTGEKVFLECVQDMDHENMFWYRQDPGLGLRLIYFSYDVKMKEKGDIPEGYSVSREKKERFSLILESASTNQTSMYLCASRTLTGLSGNTIYFGEGSWLTVV.

The rearrangement joins TRBV10-1 to TRBJ2-2; 7 nucleotides align to TRBD2. Germline V gene data show CDR1 as WNHNN and CDR2 as SYGVQD (reference sequence). V lost 6 bases and J lost 2; bases outside the gene matches: 3. The CDR3 consists of 14 residues. Written as DNA, the CDR3 is TGCGCCAGCAGAGCGGGGTCTAACACCGGGGAGCTGTTTTTT. It encodes CASRAGSNTGELFF.

This chain links TRBV7-9 with TRBJ2-3; D ambiguous. Germline V gives CDR1 SEHNR, CDR2 FQNEAQ (reference sequence). There are 14 residues in the CDR3. The germline V and J ends were trimmed by 7 bases and 2 bases, with 13 bases remaining between them. The DNA for the CDR3 is TGTGCCAGCACTGGCCTGTCGAACACAGATACGCAGTATTTT. This sequence encodes CASTGLSNTDTQYF.

The chain couples TRBV7-9 to TRBJ1-1, with TRBD1 as a possible D gene (6 bases). V shed 4 bases and J shed 1 base, with 10 bases lying between them. CDR1 SEHNR and CDR2 FQNEAQ come from the germline V gene (reference sequence). The CDR3 consists of 14 residues. For the CDR3, the DNA is TGTGCCAGCAGCTCGTTGACAGGGAACACTGAAGCTTTCTTT. Translating gives CASSSLTGNTEAFF.

The chain couples TRBV28 to TRBJ2-2; no clear D gene. In germline, CDR1 is MDHEN, CDR2 SYDVKM. This CDR3 spans 11 amino acids. V lost 3 bases, J lost 6 bases, and 2 bases lay in between. Here the CDR3 DNA reads TGTGCCAGCAGTTTTGCCGGGGAGCTGTTTTTT. It codes for CASSFAGELFF.

As DNA, the CDR3 is TGTGCCTGGACTATAACCGGGACAGTTAATTCACCCCTCCACTTT. Protein sequence: CAWTITGTVNSPLHF. The rearrangement uses TRBV30 and TRBJ1-6; 7 bases are shared with TRBD1. The germline gives CDR1 GTSNPN, CDR2 SVGIG (reference sequence). CDR3 size: 15 residues. Unmatched junction bases numbered 9, after V lost 4 bases and J lost 6 bases.

This clone appeared a single time. This chain uses TRBV7-8 with TRBJ1-1; D remains ambiguous. The CDR3 spans 14 residues. V lost 5 bases and J 0 bases, leaving 10 bases between the germline ends. Germline assignment: CDR1 SGHVS and CDR2 FQNEAQ. CDR3 residues: CASSATVMNTEAFF. The CDR3 DNA reads as TGTGCCAGCAGCGCGACGGTAATGAACACTGAAGCTTTCTTT.

J is TRBJ2-1 and V is TRBV6-5; tentatively, D is TRBD1 (6 bases). This CDR3 has 14 amino acids. V was shortened by 2 bases and J by 6 bases, with 11 bases between the two germline ends. The V gene's germline CDR1 is MNHEY and CDR2 SVGAGI. The CDR3 here is CASSYRGTRNEQFF. The CDR3 coding sequence is TGTGCCAGCAGTTACCGAGGGACACGCAATGAGCAGTTCTTC.

The chain is built from TRBV19 and TRBJ1-5; TRBD1 is a possible D gene (5 bases). Germline CDR1 and CDR2: LNHDA and SQIVND (reference sequence). V was pared by 5 bases and J by 6 bases, with 17 bases between. This CDR3 spans 15 amino acids. The CDR3 loop reads CASSPTGGAGQPQHF. CDR3 nucleotides: TGTGCCAGTAGTCCCACGGGTGGGGCGGGTCAGCCCCAGCATTTT.

The V gene is TRBV18, the J gene TRBJ2-3; 12 bases are shared with TRBD2. From germline, CDR1 is KGHSH and CDR2 LQKENI. V trimming: 1 base; J trimming: 5 bases; junction bases outside the gene matches: 10. CDR3 length: 18 amino acids. CDR3 coding DNA: TGTGCCAGCTCACCACTTTACCAGACTAGCGGGAGTCAAGATACGCAGTATTTT. Its translation: CASSPLYQTSGSQDTQYF.

The chain links TRBV7-9 to TRBJ1-6, with D perhaps matching TRBD1 (5 bases). The V and J ends lost 6 bases and 8 bases respectively, with 14 bases between them. Germline V lookup: CDR1 SEHNR, CDR2 FQNEAQ (reference sequence). The CDR3 sequence is 14 residues long. The CDR3 DNA reads as TGTGCCAGCAGGAAGACGGCGGGGGATTCACCCCTCCACTTT. Translating gives CASRKTAGDSPLHF. The full variable domain, with the rest looked up from reference TRBV7-9 and TRBJ1-6, is DTGVSQNPRHKITKRGQNVTFRCDPISEHNRLYWYRQTLGQGPEFLTYFQNEAQLEKSRLLSDRFSAERPKGSFSTLEIQRTEQGDSAMYLCASRKTAGDSPLHFGNGTRLTVT.

J is TRBJ1-1 and V is TRBV12-5; unclear D gene. Germline-derived CDR1 and CDR2 are LGHNT and FRNRAP. The CDR3 extends over 13 amino acids. Trimming took off 6 bases at V and 6 bases at J, with 14 bases between the two ends. The CDR3 nucleotides read TGTGCTAGTGGGAGGAATCTGGACTCTGAAGCTTTCTTT. It specifies CASGRNLDSEAFF.